Presented here are 15 T cell receptor beta chains from one specimen sequenced in a study of blood T cell repertoires in COVID-19. Assay used: immunoSEQ multiplex PCR; TCRdb lists only in-frame clones, some missing. The sample lists fewer than 200,000 clones, about 88% seen once, with 1.5% to 2% in the top ten. Specimen: peripheral blood. The receptors here all came from a man between 18 and 29 years old who had recovered from COVID-19.

The V call is TRBV11-2, the J call TRBJ2-1; D perhaps matches TRBD2 (5 bases). Looked up from germline, CDR1 is SGHAT and CDR2 is FQNNGV. Deletions cut 7 bases from V and 0 bases from J, with 13 bases between. CDR3 size: 15 residues. The CDR3 nucleotides are TGTGCCAGCACGGGAACGGACTCCTCCTACAATGAGCAGTTCTTC. Translated: CASTGTDSSYNEQFF.

This sequence joins TRBV27 and TRBJ2-1, with D uncertain. The V gene lost 0 bases and the J gene lost 7 bases, with 7 bases spanning the gap. This CDR3 region has 13 residues. Germline CDR1 MNHEY, CDR2 SMNVEV (reference sequence). The CDR3 DNA reads TGTGCCAGCAGTTTATCGATTCGGAATGAGCAGTTCTTC. This codes for CASSLSIRNEQFF.

V is TRBV5-6 and J is TRBJ2-2; D is perhaps TRBD1 (5 bases). V was shortened by 3 bases and J by 5 bases, with 5 bases between the two germline ends. The germline V gene encodes CDR1 SGHDT and CDR2 YYEEEE. The CDR3 is 12 amino acids. The DNA of the CDR3 is TGTGCCAGCAGCTCAGGGACCGGGGAGCTGTTTTTT. It encodes CASSSGTGELFF. Supplemented by reference TRBV5-6 and TRBJ2-2, the full variable domain reads DAGVTQSPTHLIKTRGQQVTLRCSPKSGHDTVSWYQQALGQGPQFIFQYYEEEERQRGNFPDRFSGHQFPNYSSELNVNALLLGDSALYLCASSSGTGELFFGEGSRLTVL.

The chain recombines TRBV15 with TRBJ2-7; D possibly corresponds to TRBD2 (6 bases). The CDR3 consists of 15 residues. Looked up from germline, CDR1 is LNHNV and CDR2 is YYDKDF (reference sequence). V lost 1 base and J 2 bases, leaving 12 bases between the germline ends. CDR3 DNA: TGTGCCACCAGCAGAGTGGCGGGACTCCCCTACGAGCAGTACTTC. Its translation: CATSRVAGLPYEQYF.

This clone was seen a single time. The chain recombines TRBV6-5 with TRBJ1-3, with 7 bases fitting TRBD1. V lost 6 bases, J lost 4 bases, and 6 bases stayed unmatched. The CDR3 covers 14 residues. Germline values: CDR1 MNHEY, CDR2 SVGAGI. CDR3 nucleotides: TGTGCCAGCAGGCCCGACAGGGTCGGAAACACCATATATTTT. Translated, it gives CASRPDRVGNTIYF.

Here the CDR3 reads CASSLGGTGELFF. The DNA of the CDR3 is TGTGCCAGCAGCCTTGGAGGTACCGGGGAGCTGTTTTTT. The V and J genes are TRBV6-5 and TRBJ2-2; tentatively, D is TRBD2 (5 bases). The CDR3 runs 13 residues. Trimming shortened V by 6 bases and J by 5 bases, and 10 bases separated the two germline ends. The germline CDR1 and CDR2 sequences are MNHEY and SVGAGI.

The rearrangement uses TRBV28 and TRBJ2-7, with 9 bases aligning to TRBD2. J lost 7 bases, V lost 3 bases, and 13 bases had no gene match. This CDR3 spans 16 amino acids. Germline lookup yields CDR1 MDHEN and CDR2 SYDVKM. The chain's CDR3 is CASSFISGRTMREQYF. The CDR3, as DNA: TGTGCCAGCAGTTTTATAAGCGGGAGGACTATGAGGGAGCAGTACTTC.

V is TRBV7-2 and J is TRBJ1-5, with 9 nucleotides matching TRBD1. V trimming: 4 bases; J trimming: 1 base; junction bases outside the gene matches: 11. The CDR3 has 18 amino acids. The germline CDR1 and CDR2 sequences are SGHTA and FQGNSA. The CDR3 sequence: CASSSVPGQGTSNQPQHF. The CDR3 DNA reads as TGTGCCAGCAGCTCCGTCCCGGGACAGGGAACGAGCAATCAGCCCCAGCATTTT.

This chain uses TRBV25-1 with TRBJ2-7; D is undetermined. The V gene's germline CDR1 is MGHDK and CDR2 SYGVNS. Trimming left V 5 bases short and J 2 bases short, with 4 bases between. The CDR3 covers 11 residues. The CDR3 here is CASSTTYEQYF. CDR3 DNA: TGTGCCAGCAGTACAACCTACGAGCAGTACTTC.

This chain connects TRBV10-3 to TRBJ1-2; 7 bases align to TRBD1. There are 14 residues in the CDR3. Germline V gene lookup returns CDR1 ENHRY and CDR2 SYGVKD. The V and J ends lost 2 bases and 1 base, in that order; junction bases with no gene match: 1. In DNA, the CDR3 is TGTGCCATCAGTGAGCCAGGGGGTAACTATGGCTACACCTTC. Its protein product is CAISEPGGNYGYTF.

J is TRBJ2-7 and V is TRBV18; TRBD2 is a possible D gene (5 bases). Germline CDR1 and CDR2: KGHSH and LQKENI. Trimming stripped 3 bases from V and 2 bases from J, with 14 bases between. The CDR3 contains 15 residues. Here the CDR3 reads CASSPGLTHAYEQYF. CDR3 DNA sequence: TGTGCCAGCTCACCCGGACTGACGCATGCCTACGAGCAGTACTTC.

The V and J genes are TRBV4-3 and TRBJ2-2, with D possibly TRBD2 on 7 matching bases. The germline CDR1 and CDR2 sequences are LGHNA and YSLEER. V dropped 4 bases and J dropped 5 bases, with 14 bases sitting between them. This CDR3 is 15 amino acids long. The CDR3 loop reads CASSRLGGATGELFF. In nucleotides, the CDR3 is TGCGCCAGCAGCCGCCTTGGGGGGGCAACCGGGGAGCTGTTTTTT.

The chain employs TRBV24-1 and TRBJ1-5; 7 positions agree with TRBD1. CDR3 size: 16 residues. The V gene end was trimmed by 5 bases and the J gene end by 9 bases; junction bases not matched to a gene: 15. Germline loops: CDR1 KGHDR, CDR2 SFDVKD. The CDR3 coding sequence is TGTGCCACCAGTGCGCCCTTACAGGGGAAAAGGGTGCCCCAGCATTTT. Encoded protein: CATSAPLQGKRVPQHF.

This clone was seen just once. The rearrangement links TRBV6-5 to TRBJ1-1; D possibly corresponds to TRBD1 (5 bases). CDR3 length equals 14 residues. Trimming removed 6 bases from V and 3 bases from J, with 14 bases in between. Germline V gene sequence: CDR1 MNHEY, CDR2 SVGAGI. The CDR3 reads CASRGGGTYTEAFF. Written as DNA, the CDR3 is TGTGCCAGCAGGGGGGGTGGTACCTACACTGAAGCTTTCTTT.

V is TRBV10-3 and J is TRBJ2-1; D may be TRBD2 (5 bases). CDR1 is ENHRY and CDR2 is SYGVKD in the germline V gene. V was pared by 5 bases and J by 6 bases, with 11 bases between. CDR3 length: 13 amino acids. The CDR3 bases are TGTGCCATCAGTCGGGAAGTCGGCAATGAGCAGTTCTTC. It codes for CAISREVGNEQFF.